This paragraph reports one T cell receptor beta chain. Its antigen remains unidentified. There are 13 residues in the CDR3. Trimming pared 4 bases from V and 0 bases from J, leaving 7 bases between. CDR1 DFQATT and CDR2 SNEGSKA come from the germline V gene (reference sequence). The source of the sample is a study of blood T cells in healthy people across ages. About the study: T cells yielded about one barcoded beta molecule per two cells through template switching. General study points: Naive and antigen-experienced cells could not be conclusively compared, given unsorted PBMCs. Naive T cell percentage showed a strong correlation with TCR beta diversity.

Together with a sample-barcoded 5' primer, a J-beta primer mix was included in a second PCR lasting about 6 to 11 cycles. A single record per CDR3 protein comes from TCRdb applying MiXCR to the 5' RACE reads. The table records about 1.6 million distinct CDR3 sequences, roughly 30% of them present only once. Isolated per sample were at least 6 million PBMCs. This TCR derives from a woman in her thirties in good health. The sequenced sample was blood. The chain is built from TRBV20-1 and TRBJ1-3; D uncertain. CDR3 nucleotides: TGCAGTGCTATAATAAGCTCTGGAAACACCATATATTTT. Its protein is CSAIISSGNTIYF.